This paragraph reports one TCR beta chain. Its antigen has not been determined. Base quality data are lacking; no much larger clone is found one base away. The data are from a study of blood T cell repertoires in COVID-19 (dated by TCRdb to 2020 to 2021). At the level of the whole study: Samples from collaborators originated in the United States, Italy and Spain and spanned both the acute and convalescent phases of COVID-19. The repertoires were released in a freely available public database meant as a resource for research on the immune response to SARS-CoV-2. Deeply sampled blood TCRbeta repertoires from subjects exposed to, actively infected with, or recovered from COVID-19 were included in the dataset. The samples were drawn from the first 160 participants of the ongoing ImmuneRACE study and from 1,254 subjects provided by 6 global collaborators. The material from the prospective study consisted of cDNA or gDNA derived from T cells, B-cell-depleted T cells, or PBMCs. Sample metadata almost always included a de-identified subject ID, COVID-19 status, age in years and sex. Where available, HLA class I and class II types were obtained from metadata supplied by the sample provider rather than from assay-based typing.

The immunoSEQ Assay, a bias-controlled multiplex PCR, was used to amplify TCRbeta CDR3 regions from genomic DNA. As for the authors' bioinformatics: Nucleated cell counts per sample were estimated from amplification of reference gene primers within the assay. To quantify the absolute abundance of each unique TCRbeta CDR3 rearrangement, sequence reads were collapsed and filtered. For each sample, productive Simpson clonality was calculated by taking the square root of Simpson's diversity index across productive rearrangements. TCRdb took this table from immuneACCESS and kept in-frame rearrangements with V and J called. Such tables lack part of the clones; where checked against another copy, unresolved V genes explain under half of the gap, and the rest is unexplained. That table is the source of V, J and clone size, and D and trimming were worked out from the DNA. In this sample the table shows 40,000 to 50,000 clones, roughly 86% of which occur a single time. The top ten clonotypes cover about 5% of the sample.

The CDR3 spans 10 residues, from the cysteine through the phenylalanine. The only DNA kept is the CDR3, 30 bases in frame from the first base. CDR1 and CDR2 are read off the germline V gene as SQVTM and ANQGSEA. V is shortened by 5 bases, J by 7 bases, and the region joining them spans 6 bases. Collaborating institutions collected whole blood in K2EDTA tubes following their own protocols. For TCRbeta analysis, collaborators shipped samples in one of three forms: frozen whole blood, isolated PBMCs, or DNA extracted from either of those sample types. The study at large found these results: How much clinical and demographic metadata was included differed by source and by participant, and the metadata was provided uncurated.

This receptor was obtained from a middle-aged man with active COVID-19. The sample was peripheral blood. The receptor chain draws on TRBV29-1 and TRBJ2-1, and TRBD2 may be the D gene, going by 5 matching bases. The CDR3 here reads CSVRGNEQFF. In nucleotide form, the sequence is TGCAGCGTTCGGGGTAATGAGCAGTTCTTC.